This TCR beta chain was identified in a study of blood T cell repertoires in COVID-19. About the study: Nucleic acid was either cDNA or gDNA, and it came from T cells, B-cell-depleted T cells, or PBMCs.

This CDR3 region has 14 residues. Losses at the gene ends were 6 bases for V and 4 bases for J; bases not matched to a gene: 5. CDR1 and CDR2 (germline): MNHEY, SVGAGI. Method: immunoSEQ multiplex PCR; TCRdb's copy keeps in-frame clones and lacks some. The sample carries about 360,000 clones, around 90% recorded once. This clonotype was sampled from a human donor in a cohort sampled during active COVID-19. The sequenced sample consisted of peripheral blood. The gene calls are TRBV6-5 and TRBJ1-2; 10 bases match TRBD1. The CDR3 DNA sequence: TGTGCCAGCAGCCCGGACAGGGGGGGCTATGGCTACACCTTC. Translated, it gives CASSPDRGGYGYTF.